This paragraph reports one T cell receptor (beta chain). Its antigen is currently unknown. The PCR had 60 Vbeta and 13 Jbeta primers. Per the authors' pipeline: In a later analysis, some 10 million of around 75 million unique beta chains occurred in at least two donors. Clones were sequenced by immunoSEQ multiplex PCR, and TCRdb holds only the in-frame ones, with some missing. The V and J calls and clone size come from that table; D and trimming were worked out from the DNA. The profile shows 100,000 or so clones, around four fifths of them singletons. This entry belongs to a study of cytomegalovirus exposure and HLA in healthy donors. Study results and limitations: Data from an earlier analysis indicated that most TCR beta V segments were productive either about 87% or about 30% of the time. Cytomegalovirus-associated status was assigned to about 180 TCR beta chains. Analyses of presence/absence relied on an assumption of roughly uniform sequencing depth across donors.

The CDR3 consists of 12 residues. Germline CDR1 SGHRS, CDR2 YFSETQ. The V and J ends lost 2 bases and 10 bases respectively, with 7 bases between them. This rearrangement joins TRBV5-1 to TRBJ1-6; the D is unclear. Sequencing was performed on PBMCs. This clonotype was obtained from a man aged 30 to 39 in good health and CMV-seropositive. The DNA for the CDR3 is TGCGCCAGCAGCTTTAGCGGATCACCCCTCCACTTT. This codes for CASSFSGSPLHF.